This entry lists 19 T cell receptor beta chains sequenced from one sample in a study of blood T cells in healthy people across ages. Alongside a J-beta primer mix, a sample-barcoded 5' primer served in a second PCR lasting roughly 6 to 12 cycles. TCRdb reprocessed the 5' RACE reads with MiXCR, giving one entry per CDR3 protein. The sample shows about 1.6 million distinct CDR3 sequences, approximately 32% of them seen only once. Sequencing used blood. Receptors were obtained from a woman aged 30 to 39 in good health.

A word on this clonotype: The junction departs from the called germline gene at one end, perhaps through a read error. The chain links TRBV5-1 to TRBJ2-1; D gene uncertain. Germline values: CDR1 SGHRS, CDR2 YFSETQ. The length of the CDR3 is 15 residues. The DNA of the CDR3 is TGCGCCGGCAGCTTGGTCCCCGGCGTAGGTAATGAGCAGTTCTTC. The encoded protein is CAGSLVPGVGNEQFF.

The sample holds a few counts of this clonotype. J is TRBJ2-7 and V is TRBV20-1; TRBD1 might be the D (6 bases). Deletions cut 5 bases from V and 10 bases from J, with 21 bases between. The germline V gene has CDR1 DFQATT and CDR2 SNEGSKA (reference sequence). This CDR3 spans 13 amino acids. CDR3 amino acids: CSAPTGSRDTQYF. In DNA form, the CDR3 reads TGCAGTGCTCCCACAGGGTCCCGGGACACCCAGTACTTC.

The rearrangement links TRBV6-5 to TRBJ2-3; TRBD1 matches at 12 bases. The CDR3 loop spans 17 amino acids. V was clipped by 5 bases and J by 4 bases; unmatched bases: 10. Looked up from germline, CDR1 is MNHEY and CDR2 is SVGAGI. The CDR3 loop is CASSHETGTGGADTQYF. CDR3 DNA sequence: TGTGCCAGCAGTCACGAGACCGGGACAGGGGGCGCAGATACGCAGTATTTT.

This clonotype was found a few times. The chain couples TRBV4-2 to TRBJ2-2, with TRBD1 matching over 12 bases. The germline CDR1 and CDR2 sequences are LGHNA and YNFKEQ. The V gene end was trimmed by 2 bases and the J gene end by 4 bases; junction bases not matched to a gene: 17. CDR3 length equals 21 residues. The DNA for the CDR3 is TGTGCCAGCAGCCAAATCCAAAGGCGGTGGGACAGGGGGCAGGTCACCGGGGAGCTGTTTTTT. Translated: CASSQIQRRWDRGQVTGELFF.

This clonotype has ten or more counts. J is TRBJ2-3 and V is TRBV5-1; D is unresolved. This CDR3 spans 13 amino acids. V was cut by 1 base and J by 6 bases, with 9 bases left in between. CDR1 and CDR2 (germline): SGHRS, YFSETQ. CDR3 sequence (DNA): TGCGCCAGCAGCTTGTATGGTGTCGATACGCAGTATTTT. Encoded protein: CASSLYGVDTQYF.

The chain is built from TRBV12-3 or TRBV12-4 and TRBJ1-1, with D possibly being TRBD1 (5 bases). The CDR3 length is 13 residues. The V end lost 10 bases, the J end lost 4 bases, and 16 bases lay between the germline ends. CDR3 coding DNA: TGTGCCACACGGGGGGAGGATGGCACTGAAGCTTTCTTT. This translates into CATRGEDGTEAFF.

The rearrangement uses TRBV15 and TRBJ2-3; 10 bases are shared with TRBD2. Trimming took 1 base from V and 3 from J; bases not matched to a gene: 7. CDR3 length: 17 residues. CDR1 and CDR2 from the germline V gene are LNHNV and YYDKDF (reference sequence). CDR3: CATSRGLAGVGTDTQYF. In DNA, the CDR3 is TGTGCCACCAGCAGAGGGCTAGCGGGAGTTGGTACAGATACGCAGTATTTT.

The V and J genes are TRBV5-1 and TRBJ2-1, with a weak D call TRBD2 (5 bases). The CDR3 runs to 12 residues. Germline V gene sequence: CDR1 SGHRS, CDR2 YFSETQ. V was pared by 5 bases and J by 6 bases, with 9 bases between. CDR3 sequence: CASRLGSNEQFF. As DNA, the CDR3 is TGCGCCAGCAGGTTAGGGAGCAATGAGCAGTTCTTC.

This clonotype occurred a few times. The chain uses TRBV5-1 and TRBJ2-7; no firm D call. Germline lookup yields CDR1 SGHRS and CDR2 YFSETQ. The CDR3 is 14 residues long. Trimming shortened V by 2 bases and J by 3 bases, and 12 bases separated the two germline ends. CDR3 residues: CASSLAPGYYEQYF. The CDR3 coding sequence is TGCGCCAGCAGCTTAGCTCCCGGATACTACGAGCAGTACTTC.

The rearrangement links TRBV5-1 to TRBJ2-3, with 10 bases fitting TRBD1. CDR1 and CDR2 from the germline V gene are SGHRS and YFSETQ. The V and J ends lost 4 bases and 3 bases, in that order; junction bases with no gene match: 5. The CDR3 totals 15 residues. The CDR3 sequence is CASSRGGQGTDTQYF. In nucleotides, the CDR3 is TGCGCCAGCAGCCGTGGGGGACAGGGGACAGATACGCAGTATTTT. The full variable domain, with the rest looked up from reference TRBV5-1 and TRBJ2-3, is KAGVTQTPRYLIKTRGQQVTLSCSPISGHRSVSWYQQTPGQGLQFLFEYFSETQRNKGNFPGRFSGRQFSNSRSEMNVSTLELGDSALYLCASSRGGQGTDTQYFGPGTRLTVL.

A word on this clonotype: Given a much more abundant clone one base away, this may be a read error. The rearrangement uses TRBV29-1 and TRBJ2-4; D is undetermined. Germline CDR1 is SQVTM and CDR2 is ANQGSEA. Trimming shortened V by 6 bases and J by 2 bases, and 14 bases separated the two germline ends. The CDR3 runs to 14 residues. CDR3 region: CSVAPGITKNIQYF. The CDR3 coding sequence is TGCAGCGTGGCCCCCGGTATAACCAAAAACATTCAGTACTTC.

V and J are TRBV4-1 and TRBJ1-5; possibly TRBD1 for D (5 bases). The CDR3 runs 16 residues. Germline values: CDR1 MGHRA, CDR2 YSYEKL. The V and J ends lost 1 base and 0 bases respectively, with 10 bases between them. CDR3 residues: CASSQAWGNSNQPQHF. CDR3 in DNA: TGCGCCAGCAGCCAAGCGTGGGGCAATAGCAATCAGCCCCAGCATTTT.

V gene TRBV20-1 combines with J gene TRBJ2-7; D call uncertain. The V and J ends lost 6 bases and 2 bases respectively, with 11 bases between them. The CDR3 consists of 12 residues. CDR1 DFQATT and CDR2 SNEGSKA come from the germline V gene (reference sequence). The CDR3 is CSAERVPYEQYF. The CDR3 region has the DNA TGCAGTGCGGAACGGGTTCCCTACGAGCAGTACTTC.

The sample holds a few counts of this clonotype. This rearrangement joins TRBV12-3 or TRBV12-4 to TRBJ1-1, with D uncertain. The CDR3 has 14 residues. V was trimmed by 3 bases and J by 5 bases, leaving 13 bases between them. CDR3 loop: CASSLQNLGTEAFF. The CDR3, as DNA: TGTGCCAGCAGTTTGCAAAACCTGGGTACTGAAGCTTTCTTT.

The chain has TRBV19 and TRBJ2-3; 8 nucleotides agree with TRBD2. Germline trimming cut 6 bases from V and 1 base from J; bases unmatched to any gene: 6. The germline V gene has CDR1 LNHDA and CDR2 SQIVND (reference sequence). The CDR3 has 15 residues. DNA of the CDR3: TGTGCCAGTAGATCATCGGGAGGGGGCACAGATACGCAGTATTTT. Translated, it gives CASRSSGGGTDTQYF.

This chain links TRBV29-1 with TRBJ1-2; 7 bases line up with TRBD1. The germline V gene encodes CDR1 SQVTM and CDR2 ANQGSEA. CDR3 length: 11 residues. The trim removed 7 bases at V and 8 bases at J, leaving 7 bases unmatched. CDR3 loop: CSGEGTVGYTF. CDR3 bases: TGCAGCGGGGAAGGGACAGTCGGCTACACCTTC.

The chain combines TRBV5-1 with TRBJ2-5; 8 bases are a match to TRBD1. The trim removed 2 bases at V and 11 bases at J, leaving 14 bases unmatched. The CDR3 totals 15 residues. CDR1 and CDR2 from the germline V gene are SGHRS and YFSETQ. The CDR3 nucleotides read TGCGCCAGCAGCTTTGGGACAGGCCCCAATGGTGGGCAGTACTTC. The encoded protein is CASSFGTGPNGGQYF.

The chain combines TRBV4-1 with TRBJ2-1; 11 bases match TRBD2. Germline V lookup: CDR1 MGHRA, CDR2 YSYEKL. This CDR3 has 17 residues. The ends lost 2 bases at V and 12 bases at J; junction bases unmatched: 15. The CDR3 reads CASSQLLAGVRLAGQFF. The CDR3 coding sequence is TGCGCCAGCAGCCAACTACTAGCGGGAGTTCGGTTGGCTGGGCAGTTCTTC.

This clonotype turned up a few times. The chain carries TRBV7-2 and TRBJ2-3, with D unclear. The CDR3 contains 16 residues. In germline, CDR1 is SGHTA, CDR2 FQGNSA. V was shortened by 0 bases and J by 0 bases, with 10 bases between the two germline ends. In DNA form, the CDR3 reads TGTGCCAGCAGCTTAGCTTATGGTCTGAGCACAGATACGCAGTATTTT. Amino acid sequence: CASSLAYGLSTDTQYF.